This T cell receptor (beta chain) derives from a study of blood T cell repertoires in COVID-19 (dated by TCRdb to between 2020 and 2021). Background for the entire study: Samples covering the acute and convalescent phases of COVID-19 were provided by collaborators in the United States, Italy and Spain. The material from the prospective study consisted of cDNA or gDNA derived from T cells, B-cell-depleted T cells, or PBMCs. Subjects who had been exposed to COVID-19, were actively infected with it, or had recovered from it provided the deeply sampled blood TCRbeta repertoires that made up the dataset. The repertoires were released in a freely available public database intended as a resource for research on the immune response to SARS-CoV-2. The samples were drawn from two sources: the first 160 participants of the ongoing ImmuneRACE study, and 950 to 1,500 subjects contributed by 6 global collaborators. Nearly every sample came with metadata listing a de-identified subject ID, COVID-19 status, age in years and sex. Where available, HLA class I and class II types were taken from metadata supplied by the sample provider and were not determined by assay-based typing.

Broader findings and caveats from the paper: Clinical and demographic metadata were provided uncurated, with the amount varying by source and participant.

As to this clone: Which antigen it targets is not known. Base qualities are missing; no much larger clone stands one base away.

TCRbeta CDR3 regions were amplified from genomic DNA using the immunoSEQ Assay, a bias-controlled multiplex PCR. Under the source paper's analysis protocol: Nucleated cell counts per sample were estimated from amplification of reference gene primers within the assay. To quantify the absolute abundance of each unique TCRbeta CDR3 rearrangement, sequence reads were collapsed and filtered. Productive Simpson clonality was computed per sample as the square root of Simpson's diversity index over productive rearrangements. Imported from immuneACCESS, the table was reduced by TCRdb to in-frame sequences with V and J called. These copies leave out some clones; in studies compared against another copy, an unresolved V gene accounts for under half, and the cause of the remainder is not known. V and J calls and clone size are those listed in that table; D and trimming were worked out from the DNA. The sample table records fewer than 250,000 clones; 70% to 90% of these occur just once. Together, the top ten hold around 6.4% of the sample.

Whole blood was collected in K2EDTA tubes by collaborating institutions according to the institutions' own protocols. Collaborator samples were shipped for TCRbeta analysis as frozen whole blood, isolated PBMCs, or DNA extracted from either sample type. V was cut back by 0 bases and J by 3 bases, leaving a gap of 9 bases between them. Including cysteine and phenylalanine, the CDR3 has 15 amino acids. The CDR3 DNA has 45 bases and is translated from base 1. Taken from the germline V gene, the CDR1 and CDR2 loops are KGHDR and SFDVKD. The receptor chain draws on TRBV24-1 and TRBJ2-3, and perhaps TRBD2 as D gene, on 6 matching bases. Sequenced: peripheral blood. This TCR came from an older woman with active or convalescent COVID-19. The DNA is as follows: TGTGCCACCAGTGATTTGCACCGGGGGACAGATACGCAGTATTTT. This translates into CATSDLHRGTDTQYF.